These 3 T cell receptor beta chains originate from one sample sequenced in a study of cytomegalovirus exposure and HLA in healthy donors. Both 60 Vbeta primers and 13 Jbeta primers went into the PCR. This table comes from immunoSEQ multiplex PCR, and its TCRdb copy is limited to in-frame clones, with some not included. The sample lists tens of thousands of clones, 70% to 80% occurring once. Sequencing was done on a sample of PBMCs. The source is a female donor in good health and CMV-seronegative.

The chain combines TRBV29-1 with TRBJ1-1; D gene unclear. The CDR3 is 14 amino acids. The germline gives CDR1 SQVTM, CDR2 ANQGSEA. V was shortened by 2 bases and J by 1 base, with 11 bases between the two germline ends. The CDR3 is CSVELLWPNTEAFF. In DNA form, the CDR3 reads TGCAGCGTTGAATTATTATGGCCGAACACTGAAGCTTTCTTT.

V and J are TRBV5-1 and TRBJ2-6; D ambiguous. The CDR3 length is 16 residues. Trimming took off 2 bases at V and 1 base at J, with 10 bases between the two ends. Germline CDR1 SGHRS, CDR2 YFSETQ. The CDR3 DNA reads TGCGCCAGCAGCTTACCCACCGGGTCTGGGGCCAACGTCCTGACTTTC. Its protein is CASSLPTGSGANVLTF.

This clone was found a few times. The gene calls are TRBV2 and TRBJ2-5; 13 nucleotides align to TRBD2. The CDR3 consists of 14 residues. The J segment lost 5 bases and the V segment lost 4 bases, leaving 1 base of the junction unmatched. From germline, CDR1 is SNHLY and CDR2 FYNNEI. The chain's CDR3 is CASSGLAGGETQYF. CDR3 nucleotide sequence: TGTGCCAGCAGTGGACTAGCGGGGGGTGAGACCCAGTACTTC.